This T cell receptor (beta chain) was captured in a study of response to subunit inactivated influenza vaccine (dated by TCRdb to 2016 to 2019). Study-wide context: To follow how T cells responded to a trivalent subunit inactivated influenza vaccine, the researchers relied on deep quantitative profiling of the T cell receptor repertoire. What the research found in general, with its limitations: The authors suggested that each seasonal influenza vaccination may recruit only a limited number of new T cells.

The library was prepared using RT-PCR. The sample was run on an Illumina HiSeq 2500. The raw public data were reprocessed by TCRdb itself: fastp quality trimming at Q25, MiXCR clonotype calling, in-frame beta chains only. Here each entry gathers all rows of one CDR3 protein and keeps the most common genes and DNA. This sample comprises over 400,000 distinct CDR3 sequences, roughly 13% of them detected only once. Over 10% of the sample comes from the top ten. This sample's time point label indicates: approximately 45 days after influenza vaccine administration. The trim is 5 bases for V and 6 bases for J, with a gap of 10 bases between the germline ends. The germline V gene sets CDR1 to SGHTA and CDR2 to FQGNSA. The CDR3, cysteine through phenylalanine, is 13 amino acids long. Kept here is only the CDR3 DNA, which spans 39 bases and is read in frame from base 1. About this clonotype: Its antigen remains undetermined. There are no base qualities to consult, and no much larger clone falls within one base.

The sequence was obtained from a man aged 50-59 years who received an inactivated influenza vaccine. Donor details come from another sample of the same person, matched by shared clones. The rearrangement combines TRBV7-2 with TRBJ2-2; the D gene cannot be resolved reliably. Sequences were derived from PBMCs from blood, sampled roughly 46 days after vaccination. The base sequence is TGTGCCAGCAGCACACACCGGGCCGGGGAGCTGTTTTTT. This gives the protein CASSTHRAGELFF.